Here is one T cell receptor (beta chain) with its context. Original analysis: Amplification from reference gene primers served as the basis for estimated nucleated cell counts. Measured with immunoSEQ multiplex PCR; TCRdb has only the in-frame clones, and not every one. That table is the source of V, J and clone size, and D and trimming were worked out from the DNA. The data hold 60,000 to 85,000 clones, with 75% to 85% observed a single time. The CDR3 totals 17 residues. Looked up from germline, CDR1 is SGHRS and CDR2 is YFSETQ. J gave up 4 bases and V 2 bases, and 5 bases lay outside the gene matches. This sample was included in a study of blood T cell repertoires in COVID-19. Study at large: From the United States, Italy and Spain came samples of acute and convalescent COVID-19. The cDNA or gDNA used as material had been derived from T cells, B-cell-depleted T cells, or PBMCs.

J is TRBJ2-3 and V is TRBV5-1; 15 bases line up with TRBD2. The receptor comes from a man in his sixties or seventies who had recovered from COVID-19. The sequenced sample consisted of peripheral blood. The CDR3 sequence is CASSFGLAGGSADTQYF. DNA for the CDR3: TGCGCCAGCAGCTTCGGACTAGCGGGAGGGAGCGCAGATACGCAGTATTTT.